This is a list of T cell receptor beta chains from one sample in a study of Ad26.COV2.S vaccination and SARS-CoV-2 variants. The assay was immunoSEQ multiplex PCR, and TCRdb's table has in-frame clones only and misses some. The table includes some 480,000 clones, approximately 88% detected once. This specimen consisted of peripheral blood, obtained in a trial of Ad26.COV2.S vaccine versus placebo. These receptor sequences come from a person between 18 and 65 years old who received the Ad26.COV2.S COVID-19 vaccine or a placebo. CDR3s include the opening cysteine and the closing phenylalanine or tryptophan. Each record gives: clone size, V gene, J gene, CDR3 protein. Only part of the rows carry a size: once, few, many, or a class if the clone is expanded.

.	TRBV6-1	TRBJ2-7	CASSEAAGWVYEQYF
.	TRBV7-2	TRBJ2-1	CASSPRAATGNEQFF
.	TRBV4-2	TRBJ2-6	CASSQAGANVLTF
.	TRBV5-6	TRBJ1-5	CASSLLNQPQHF
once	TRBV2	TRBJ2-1	CANKPGVGSYNEQFF
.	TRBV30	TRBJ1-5	CAWSPPLAQRGSNQPQHF
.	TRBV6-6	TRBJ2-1	CASSYGSGSTVNEQFF
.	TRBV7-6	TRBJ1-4	CASSLTGATANEKLFF
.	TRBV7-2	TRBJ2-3	CASSLAPGRNTDTQYF
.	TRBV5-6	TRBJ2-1	CASSSTLSRSYNEQFF
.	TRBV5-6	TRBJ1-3	CASSNWDGGNTIYF
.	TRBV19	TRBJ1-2	CASRNVNNYGYTF
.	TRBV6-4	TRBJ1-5	CASDAQGGNQPQHF
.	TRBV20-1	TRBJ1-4	CSARDREKLFF
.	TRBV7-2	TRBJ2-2	CASSLKLSGAGELFF
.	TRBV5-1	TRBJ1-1	CASSLGQVNTEAFF
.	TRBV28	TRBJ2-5	CASSFGLADQETQYF
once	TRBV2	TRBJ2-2	CASSKTRNTGELFF
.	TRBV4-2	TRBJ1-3	CASSQDWGNTIYF
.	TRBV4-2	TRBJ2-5	CASSPRDWAETQYF
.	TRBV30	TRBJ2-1	CAWMIASGRGHEQFF
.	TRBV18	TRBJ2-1	CASSPLGGRTGNEQFF
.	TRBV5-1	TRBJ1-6	CASSGGTGGLRNSPLHF
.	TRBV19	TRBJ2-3	CASTWGDNTQYF
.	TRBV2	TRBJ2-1	CASVPEGNEQFF
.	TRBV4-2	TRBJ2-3	CASSQDSTYLAQYF
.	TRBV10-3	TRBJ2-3	CAISAGTSGASTDTQYF
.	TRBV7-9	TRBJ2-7	CASSAWTGGGEQYF
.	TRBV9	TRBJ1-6	CASSVGTGGRTHTLHF
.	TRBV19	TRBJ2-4	CASSQQGAKNIQYF
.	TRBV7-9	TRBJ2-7	CASSLVGPQGRSYEQYF
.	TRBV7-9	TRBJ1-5	CASSKTGESLWSNQPQHF
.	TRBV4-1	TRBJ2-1	CASSQQDGYNEQFF
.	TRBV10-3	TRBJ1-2	CAISVVTGSYGYTF
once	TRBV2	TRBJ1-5	CASSEDARTGKSQPQHF
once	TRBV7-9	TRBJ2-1	CASSPGVEQFF
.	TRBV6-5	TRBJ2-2	CASMGALPVTGELFF
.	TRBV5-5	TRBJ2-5	CASSLVGRQQETQYF
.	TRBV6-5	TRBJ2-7	CASSRGRQVEQYF
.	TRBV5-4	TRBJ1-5	CASSPGTGGNNQPQHF
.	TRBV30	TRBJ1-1	CAWTGGGEAFF
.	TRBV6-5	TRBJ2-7	CASRDRRGLSEQYF
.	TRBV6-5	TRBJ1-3	CASRFGTGNTIYF
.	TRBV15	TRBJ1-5	CATSGDSSNQPQHF